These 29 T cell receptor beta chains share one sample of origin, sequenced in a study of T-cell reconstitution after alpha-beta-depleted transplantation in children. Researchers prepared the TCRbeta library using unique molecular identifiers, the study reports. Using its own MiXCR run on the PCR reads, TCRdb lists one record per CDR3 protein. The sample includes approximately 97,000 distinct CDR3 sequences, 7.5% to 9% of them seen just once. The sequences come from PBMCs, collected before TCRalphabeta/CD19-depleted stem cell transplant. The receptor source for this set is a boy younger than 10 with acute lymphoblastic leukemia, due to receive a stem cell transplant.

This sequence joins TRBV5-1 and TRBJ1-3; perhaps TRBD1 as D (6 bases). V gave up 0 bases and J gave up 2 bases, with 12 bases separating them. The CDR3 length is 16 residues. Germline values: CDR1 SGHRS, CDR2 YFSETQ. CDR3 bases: TGCGCCAGCAGCTTGGTTGGGGGCGAGGCTGGAAACACCATATATTTT. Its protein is CASSLVGGEAGNTIYF. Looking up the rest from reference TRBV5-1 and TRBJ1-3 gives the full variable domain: KAGVTQTPRYLIKTRGQQVTLSCSPISGHRSVSWYQQTPGQGLQFLFEYFSETQRNKGNFPGRFSGRQFSNSRSEMNVSTLELGDSALYLCASSLVGGEAGNTIYFGEGSWLTVV.

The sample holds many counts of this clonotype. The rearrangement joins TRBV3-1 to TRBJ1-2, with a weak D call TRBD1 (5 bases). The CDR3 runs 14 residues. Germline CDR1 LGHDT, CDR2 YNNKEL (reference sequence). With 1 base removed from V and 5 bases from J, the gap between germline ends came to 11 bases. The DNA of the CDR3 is TGTGCCAGCAGCCAAGGACAGCACAAGTATGGCTACACCTTC. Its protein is CASSQGQHKYGYTF.

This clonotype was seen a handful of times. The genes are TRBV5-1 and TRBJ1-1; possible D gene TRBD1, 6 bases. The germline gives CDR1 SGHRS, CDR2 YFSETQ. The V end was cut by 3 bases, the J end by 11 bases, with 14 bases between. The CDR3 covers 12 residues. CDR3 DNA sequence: TGCGCCAGCAGCTCGGGGGCGTCTGGGGCTTTCTTT. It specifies CASSSGASGAFF. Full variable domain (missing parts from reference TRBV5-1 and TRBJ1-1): KAGVTQTPRYLIKTRGQQVTLSCSPISGHRSVSWYQQTPGQGLQFLFEYFSETQRNKGNFPGRFSGRQFSNSRSEMNVSTLELGDSALYLCASSSGASGAFFGQGTRLTVV.

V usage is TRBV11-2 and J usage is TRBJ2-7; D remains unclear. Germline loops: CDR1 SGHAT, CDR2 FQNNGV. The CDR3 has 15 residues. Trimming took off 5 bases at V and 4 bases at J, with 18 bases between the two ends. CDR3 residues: CASSLLVPRIYEQYF. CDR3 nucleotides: TGTGCCAGCAGCCTATTGGTGCCGAGAATTTACGAGCAGTACTTC. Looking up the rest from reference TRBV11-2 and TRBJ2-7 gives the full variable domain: EAGVAQSPRYKIIEKRQSVAFWCNPISGHATLYWYQQILGQGPKLLIQFQNNGVVDDSQLPKDRFSAERLKGVDSTLKIQPAKLEDSAVYLCASSLLVPRIYEQYFGPGTRLTVT.

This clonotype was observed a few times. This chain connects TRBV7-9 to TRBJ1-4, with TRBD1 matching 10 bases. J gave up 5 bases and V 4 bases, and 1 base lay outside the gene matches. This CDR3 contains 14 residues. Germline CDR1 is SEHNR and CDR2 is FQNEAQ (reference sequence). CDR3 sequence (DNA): TGTGCCAGCAGCTCGACAGGGGGCAATGAAAAACTGTTTTTT. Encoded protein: CASSSTGGNEKLFF.

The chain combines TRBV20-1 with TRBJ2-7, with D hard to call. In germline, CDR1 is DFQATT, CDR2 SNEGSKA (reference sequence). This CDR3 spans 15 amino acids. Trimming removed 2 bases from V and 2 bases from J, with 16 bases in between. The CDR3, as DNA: TGCAGTGCTAGATCTCCTTGGGTCAAGGCCTACGAGCAGTACTTC. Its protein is CSARSPWVKAYEQYF.

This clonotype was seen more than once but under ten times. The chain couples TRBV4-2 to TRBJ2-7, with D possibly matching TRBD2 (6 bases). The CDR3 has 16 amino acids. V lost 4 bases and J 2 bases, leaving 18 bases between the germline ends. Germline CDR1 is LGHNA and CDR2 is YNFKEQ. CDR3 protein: CASSLLRDSPTYEQYF. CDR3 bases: TGTGCCAGCAGCCTGCTCCGGGACTCGCCGACCTACGAGCAGTACTTC.

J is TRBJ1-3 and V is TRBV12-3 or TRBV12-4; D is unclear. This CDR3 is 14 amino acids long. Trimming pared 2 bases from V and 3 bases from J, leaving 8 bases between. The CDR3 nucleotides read TGTGCCAGCAGTTTAAACGGAGGTGGAAACACCATATATTTT. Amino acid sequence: CASSLNGGGNTIYF.

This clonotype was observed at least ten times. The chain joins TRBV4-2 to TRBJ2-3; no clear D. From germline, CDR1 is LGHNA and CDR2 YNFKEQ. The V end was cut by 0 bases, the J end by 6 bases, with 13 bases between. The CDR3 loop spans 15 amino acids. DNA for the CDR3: TGTGCCAGCAGCCAAGACTACCGTATCACGGATACGCAGTATTTT. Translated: CASSQDYRITDTQYF.

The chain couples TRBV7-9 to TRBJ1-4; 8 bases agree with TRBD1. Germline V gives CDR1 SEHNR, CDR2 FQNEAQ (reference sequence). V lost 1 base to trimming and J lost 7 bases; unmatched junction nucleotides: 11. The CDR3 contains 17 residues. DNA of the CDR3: TGTGCCAGCAGCTTAGGAGTCCAGGGGGCGTTCAGTGAAAAACTGTTTTTT. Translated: CASSLGVQGAFSEKLFF.

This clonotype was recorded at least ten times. The CDR3 loop reads CASSFQGVGDGYTF. For the CDR3, the DNA is TGTGCCAGCAGCTTCCAAGGAGTGGGCGATGGCTACACCTTC. The chain combines TRBV2 with TRBJ1-2; D gene uncertain. Between the trimmed V and J ends, which lost 6 bases and 6 bases, there was a span of 17 bases. This CDR3 spans 14 amino acids. Germline V CDR1 and CDR2: SNHLY, FYNNEI.

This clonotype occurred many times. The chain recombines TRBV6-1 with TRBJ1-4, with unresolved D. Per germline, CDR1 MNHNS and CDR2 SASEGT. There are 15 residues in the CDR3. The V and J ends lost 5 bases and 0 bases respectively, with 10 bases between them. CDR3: CASSRDLTTNEKLFF. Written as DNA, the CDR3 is TGTGCCAGCAGTCGAGACCTTACAACTAATGAAAAACTGTTTTTT.

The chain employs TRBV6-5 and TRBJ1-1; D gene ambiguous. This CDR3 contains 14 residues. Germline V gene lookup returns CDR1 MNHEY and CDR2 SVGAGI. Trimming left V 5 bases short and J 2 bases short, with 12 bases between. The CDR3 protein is CASSNWGGNTEAFF. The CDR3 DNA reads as TGTGCCAGCAGTAACTGGGGAGGCAACACTGAAGCTTTCTTT.

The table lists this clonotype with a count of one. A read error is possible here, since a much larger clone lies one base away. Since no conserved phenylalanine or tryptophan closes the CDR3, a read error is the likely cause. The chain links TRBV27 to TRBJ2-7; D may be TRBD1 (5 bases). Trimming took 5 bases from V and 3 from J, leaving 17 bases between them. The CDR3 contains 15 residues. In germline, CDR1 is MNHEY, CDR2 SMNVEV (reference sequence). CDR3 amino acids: CASSPPGNSFYEQYC. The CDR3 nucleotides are TGTGCCAGCAGTCCCCCAGGGAATTCCTTCTACGAGCAGTACTGC.

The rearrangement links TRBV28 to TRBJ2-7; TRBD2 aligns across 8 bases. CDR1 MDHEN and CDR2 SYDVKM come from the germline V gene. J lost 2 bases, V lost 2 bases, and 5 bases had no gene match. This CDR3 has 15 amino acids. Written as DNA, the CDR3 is TGTGCCAGCAGTTTAGGCCGGGGGGGCCCCTACGAGCAGTACTTC. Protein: CASSLGRGGPYEQYF.

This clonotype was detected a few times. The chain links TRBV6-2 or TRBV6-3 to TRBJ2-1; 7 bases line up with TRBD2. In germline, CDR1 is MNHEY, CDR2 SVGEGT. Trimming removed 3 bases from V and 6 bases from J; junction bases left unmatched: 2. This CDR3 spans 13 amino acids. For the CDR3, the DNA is TGTGCCAGCAGTTATGGGGGGGGCAATGAGCAGTTCTTC. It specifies CASSYGGGNEQFF.

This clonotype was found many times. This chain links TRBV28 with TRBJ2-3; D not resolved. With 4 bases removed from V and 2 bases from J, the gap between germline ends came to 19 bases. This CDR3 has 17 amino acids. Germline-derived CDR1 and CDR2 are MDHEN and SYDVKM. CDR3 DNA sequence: TGTGCCAGCAGTTCCCCTCCTTTGGGTCGGCTCACAGATACGCAGTATTTT. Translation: CASSSPPLGRLTDTQYF. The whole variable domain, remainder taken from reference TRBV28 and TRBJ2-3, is DVKVTQSSRYLVKRTGEKVFLECVQDMDHENMFWYRQDPGLGLRLIYFSYDVKMKEKGDIPEGYSVSREKKERFSLILESASTNQTSMYLCASSSPPLGRLTDTQYFGPGTRLTVL.

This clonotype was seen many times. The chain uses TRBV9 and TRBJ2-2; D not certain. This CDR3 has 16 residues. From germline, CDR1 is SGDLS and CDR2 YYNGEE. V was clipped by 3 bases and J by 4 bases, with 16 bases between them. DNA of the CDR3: TGTGCCAGCAGCGGGCTCCCCGAGGTCGGCACCGGGGAGCTGTTTTTT. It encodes CASSGLPEVGTGELFF.

The CDR3 region is CASSPREGSYSNQPQHF. The CDR3 region has the DNA TGTGCCAGCAGCCCTAGGGAGGGCTCTTATAGCAATCAGCCCCAGCATTTT. The chain joins TRBV4-2 to TRBJ1-5; D uncertain. Deletions cut 4 bases from V and 0 bases from J, with 16 bases between. CDR1 LGHNA and CDR2 YNFKEQ come from the germline V gene. This CDR3 region has 17 residues.

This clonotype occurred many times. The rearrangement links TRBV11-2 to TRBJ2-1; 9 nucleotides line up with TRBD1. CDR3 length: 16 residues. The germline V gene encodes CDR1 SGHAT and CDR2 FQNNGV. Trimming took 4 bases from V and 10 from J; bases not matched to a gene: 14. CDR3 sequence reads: CASSSNRDRVLLEQFF. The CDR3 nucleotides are TGTGCCAGCAGCTCGAACCGGGACAGGGTTCTGTTGGAGCAGTTCTTC.

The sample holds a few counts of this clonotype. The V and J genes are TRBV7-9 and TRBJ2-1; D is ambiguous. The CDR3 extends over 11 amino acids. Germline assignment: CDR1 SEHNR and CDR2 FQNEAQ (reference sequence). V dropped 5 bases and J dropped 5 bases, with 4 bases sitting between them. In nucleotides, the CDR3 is TGTGCCAGCAGCCCACACAATGAGCAGTTCTTC. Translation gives CASSPHNEQFF.

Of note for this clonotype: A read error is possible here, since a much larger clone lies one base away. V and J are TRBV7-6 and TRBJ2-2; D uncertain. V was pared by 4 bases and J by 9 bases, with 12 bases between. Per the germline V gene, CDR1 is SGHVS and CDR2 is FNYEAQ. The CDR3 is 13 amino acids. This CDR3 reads CASSSGPAWELFF. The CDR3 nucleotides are TGTGCCAGCAGCTCCGGGCCCGCCTGGGAGCTGTTTTTT. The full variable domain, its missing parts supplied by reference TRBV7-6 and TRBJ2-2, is GAGVSQSPRYKVTKRGQDVALRCDPISGHVSLYWYRQALGQGPEFLTYFNYEAQQDKSGLPNDRFSAERPEGSISTLTIQRTEQRDSAMYRCASSSGPAWELFFGEGSRLTVL.

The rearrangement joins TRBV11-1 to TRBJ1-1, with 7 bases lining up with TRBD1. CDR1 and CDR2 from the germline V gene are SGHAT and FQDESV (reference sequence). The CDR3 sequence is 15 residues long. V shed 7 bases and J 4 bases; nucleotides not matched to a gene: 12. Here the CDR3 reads CASTFRQGELTEAFF. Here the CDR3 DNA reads TGTGCCAGCACCTTCCGTCAGGGGGAGCTCACTGAAGCTTTCTTT. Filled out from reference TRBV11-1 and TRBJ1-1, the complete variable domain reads EAEVAQSPRYKITEKSQAVAFWCDPISGHATLYWYRQILGQGPELLVQFQDESVVDDSQLPKDRFSAERLKGVDSTLKIQPAELGDSAMYLCASTFRQGELTEAFFGQGTRLTVV.

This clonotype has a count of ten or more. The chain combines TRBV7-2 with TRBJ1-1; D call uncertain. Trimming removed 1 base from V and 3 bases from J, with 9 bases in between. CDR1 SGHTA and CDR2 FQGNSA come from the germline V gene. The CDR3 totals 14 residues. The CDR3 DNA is TGTGCCAGCAGCTTAGGGTCCGTATACACTGAAGCTTTCTTT. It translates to CASSLGSVYTEAFF.

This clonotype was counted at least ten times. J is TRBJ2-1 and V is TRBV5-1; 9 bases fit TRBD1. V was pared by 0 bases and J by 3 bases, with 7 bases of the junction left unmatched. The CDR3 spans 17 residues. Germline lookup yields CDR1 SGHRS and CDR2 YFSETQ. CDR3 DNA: TGCGCCAGCAGCTTGGCAGGACAGGGGTTGAGCTACAATGAGCAGTTCTTC. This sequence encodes CASSLAGQGLSYNEQFF.

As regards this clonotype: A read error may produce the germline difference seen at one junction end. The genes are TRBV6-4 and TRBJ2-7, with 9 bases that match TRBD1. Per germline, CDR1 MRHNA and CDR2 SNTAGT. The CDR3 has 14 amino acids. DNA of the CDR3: TGTGCCATCAGTGAGGGGACAGGGTCCCACGAGCAGTACTTC. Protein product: CAISEGTGSHEQYF.

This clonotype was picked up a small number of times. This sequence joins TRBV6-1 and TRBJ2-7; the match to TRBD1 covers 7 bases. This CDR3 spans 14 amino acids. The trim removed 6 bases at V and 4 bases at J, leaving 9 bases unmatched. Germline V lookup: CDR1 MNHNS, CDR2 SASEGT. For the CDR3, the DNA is TGTGCCAGCAGCATCCGACAGGGTCCTTACGAGCAGTACTTC. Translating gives CASSIRQGPYEQYF.

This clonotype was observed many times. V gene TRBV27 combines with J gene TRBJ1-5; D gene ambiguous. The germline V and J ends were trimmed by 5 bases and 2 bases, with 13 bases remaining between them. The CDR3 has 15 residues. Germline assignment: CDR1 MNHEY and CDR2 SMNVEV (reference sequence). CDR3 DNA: TGTGCCAGCAGTCCCGTTCCAAATGGCAATCAGCCCCAGCATTTT. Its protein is CASSPVPNGNQPQHF.

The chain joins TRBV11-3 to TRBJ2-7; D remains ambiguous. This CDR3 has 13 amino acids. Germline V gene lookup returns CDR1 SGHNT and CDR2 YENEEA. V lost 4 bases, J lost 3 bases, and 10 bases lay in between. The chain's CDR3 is CASSSMSVYEQYF. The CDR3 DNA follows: TGTGCCAGCAGCTCAATGAGCGTCTACGAGCAGTACTTC.